This T cell receptor (beta chain) comes out of a study of CD8+CD57+ T cells in acquired aplastic anemia. Whole-study findings and limits: Patients versus controls showed no significant CD8+ Simpson's diversity difference.

Profiling that covered TCR beta VDJ and CDR3 relied on genomic DNA as its template. A single record per CDR3 protein comes from TCRdb applying MiXCR to the reads. There are 100,000 to 150,000 distinct CDR3 sequences in the sample; over 55% occur only once, and roughly 29% lies in the top ten. Deletions cut 5 bases from V and 3 bases from J, with 14 bases between. Per germline, CDR1 LNHDA and CDR2 SQIVND (reference sequence). The CDR3 sequence is 15 residues long. This clonotype showed up just a few times. Its target is not known. Whoever was chosen for sequencing had shown CD8+CD57+ cell expansion by flow cytometry.

The V call is TRBV19, the J call TRBJ1-3; D possibly corresponds to TRBD1 (5 bases). The TCR originated in a human donor with aplastic anemia. Material for sequencing was sorted CD4+, CD8+, or CD8+CD57+ T cells (not recorded which) from PBMCs. The CDR3 nucleotides read TGTGCCAGTAGTCCCCAGGGAGGATATGGAAACACCATATATTTT. This gives the protein CASSPQGGYGNTIYF.